The clone carrying this T cell receptor (beta chain) was observed at least ten times. Time point reported: newly diagnosed GD, antithyroid drugs for less than 3 months. From RNA extracted from PBMCs, the TCR library was made. The record originates from a study of regulatory T cells in long-lasting Graves disease. Arm-PCR with iRepertoire HTBI primers amplified the CDR3 regions for these TCR beta libraries. Each CDR3 protein is one row after TCRdb ran MiXCR on the multiplex PCR reads. The top ten clones hold about 10% of a sample with more than 400,000 distinct CDR3 sequences, roughly 15% of them seen once. CDR1 is MDHEN and CDR2 is SYDVKM in the germline V gene. CDR3 size: 15 residues. The ends were cut back, 6 bases at V and 4 bases at J, with 15 bases in the middle. Another study also made use of these data, one on T cells in Graves' hyperthyroidism and ophthalmopathy. From that report: Each diagnosis drew on symptoms, thyroxine, TRAb, thyroid ultrasound and orbital computed tomography findings.

The gene calls are TRBV28 and TRBJ1-4; tentatively, D is TRBD1 (6 bases). The specimen comprised peripheral blood mononuclear cells (PBMCs), sampled at new diagnosis, from a patient treated with antithyroid drugs. This TCR came from a woman in her 30s with Graves disease. CDR3 sequence reads: CASSSDRLINEKLFF. The CDR3 DNA is TGTGCCAGCAGCAGCGACAGGCTAATTAATGAAAAACTGTTTTTT.